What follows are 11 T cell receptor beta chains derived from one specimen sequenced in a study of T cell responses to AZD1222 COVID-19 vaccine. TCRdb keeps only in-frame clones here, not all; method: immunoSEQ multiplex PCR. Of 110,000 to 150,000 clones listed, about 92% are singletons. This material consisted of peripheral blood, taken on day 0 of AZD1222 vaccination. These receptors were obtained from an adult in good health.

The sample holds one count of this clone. CDR3: CASSLVNEAFF. In nucleotides, the CDR3 is TGTGCCAGCAGCTTAGTAAACGAAGCTTTCTTT. The V and J genes are TRBV11-3 and TRBJ1-1; D is unresolved. V gave up 1 base and J gave up 8 bases, with 5 bases separating them. The CDR3 totals 11 residues. Per the germline V gene, CDR1 is SGHNT and CDR2 is YENEEA. Using reference TRBV11-3 and TRBJ1-1 for the parts outside the CDR3, the full variable domain is EAGVVQSPRYKIIEKKQPVAFWCNPISGHNTLYWYLQNLGQGPELLIRYENEEAVDDSQLPKDRFSAERLKGVDSTLKIQPAELGDSAVYLCASSLVNEAFFGQGTRLTVV.

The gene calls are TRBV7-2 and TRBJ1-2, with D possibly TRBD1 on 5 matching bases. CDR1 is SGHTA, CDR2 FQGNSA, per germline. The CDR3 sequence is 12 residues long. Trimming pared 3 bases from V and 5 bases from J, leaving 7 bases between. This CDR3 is CASSFGGYGYTF. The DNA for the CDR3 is TGTGCCAGCAGCTTCGGGGGTTATGGCTACACCTTC.

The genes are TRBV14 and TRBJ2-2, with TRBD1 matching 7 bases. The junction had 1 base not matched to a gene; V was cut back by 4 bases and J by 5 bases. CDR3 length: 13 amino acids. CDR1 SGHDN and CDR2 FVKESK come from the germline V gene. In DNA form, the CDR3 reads TGTGCCAGCAGCCCACAGGGGACCGGGGAGCTGTTTTTT. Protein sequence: CASSPQGTGELFF.

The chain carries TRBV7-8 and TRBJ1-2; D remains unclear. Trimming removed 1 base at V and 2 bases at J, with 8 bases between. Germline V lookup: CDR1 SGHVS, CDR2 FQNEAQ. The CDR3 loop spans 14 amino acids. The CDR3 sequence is CASSLGGGNYGYTF. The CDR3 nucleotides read TGTGCCAGCAGCTTAGGAGGAGGAAACTATGGCTACACCTTC.

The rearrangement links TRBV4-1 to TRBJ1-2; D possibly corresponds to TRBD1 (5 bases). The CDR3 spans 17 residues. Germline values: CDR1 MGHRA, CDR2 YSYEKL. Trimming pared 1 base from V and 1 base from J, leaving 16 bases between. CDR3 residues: CASSQAPGTSFNYGYTF. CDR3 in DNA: TGCGCCAGCAGCCAAGCACCCGGGACGTCATTTAACTATGGCTACACCTTC.

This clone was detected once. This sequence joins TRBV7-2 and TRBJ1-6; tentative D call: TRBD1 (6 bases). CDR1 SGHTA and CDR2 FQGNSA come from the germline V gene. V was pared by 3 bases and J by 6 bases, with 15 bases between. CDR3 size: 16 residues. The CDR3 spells CASSLLSGAGNSPLHF. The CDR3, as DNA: TGTGCCAGCAGCTTGTTGTCAGGGGCGGGTAATTCACCCCTCCACTTT. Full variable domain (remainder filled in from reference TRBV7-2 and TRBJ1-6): GAGVSQSPSNKVTEKGKDVELRCDPISGHTALYWYRQSLGQGLEFLIYFQGNSAPDKSGLPSDRFSAERTGGSVSTLTIQRTQQEDSAVYLCASSLLSGAGNSPLHFGNGTRLTVT.

The CDR3 spells CATSDRENSLHF. CDR3 nucleotides: TGTGCCACCAGTGACCGCGAGAACTCCCTCCACTTT. The rearrangement joins TRBV24-1 to TRBJ1-6, with no clear D. The CDR3 totals 12 residues. Germline loops: CDR1 KGHDR, CDR2 SFDVKD. V was clipped by 4 bases and J by 14 bases, with 11 bases between them.

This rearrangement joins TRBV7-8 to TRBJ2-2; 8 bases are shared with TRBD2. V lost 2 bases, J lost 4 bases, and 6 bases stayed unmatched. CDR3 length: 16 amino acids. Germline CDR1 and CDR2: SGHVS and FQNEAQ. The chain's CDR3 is CASSLYGGAGTGELFF. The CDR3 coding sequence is TGTGCCAGCAGCTTATACGGGGGGGCGGGCACCGGGGAGCTGTTTTTT.

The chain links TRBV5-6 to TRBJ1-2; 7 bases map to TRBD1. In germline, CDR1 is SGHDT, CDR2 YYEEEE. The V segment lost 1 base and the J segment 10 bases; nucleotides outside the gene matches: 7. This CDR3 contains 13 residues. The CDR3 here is CASSLWGRGLYTF. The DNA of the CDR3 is TGTGCCAGCAGCTTGTGGGGAAGGGGGCTCTACACCTTC.

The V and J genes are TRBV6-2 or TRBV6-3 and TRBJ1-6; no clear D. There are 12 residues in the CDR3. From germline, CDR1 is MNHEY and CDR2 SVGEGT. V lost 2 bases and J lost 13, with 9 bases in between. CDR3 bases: TGTGCCAGCAGTTACATCTCTGTGCCCCTCCACTTT. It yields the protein CASSYISVPLHF.

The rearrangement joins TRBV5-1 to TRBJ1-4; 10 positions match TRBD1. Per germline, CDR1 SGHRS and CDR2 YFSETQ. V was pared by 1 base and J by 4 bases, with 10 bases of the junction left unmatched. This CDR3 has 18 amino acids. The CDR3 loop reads CASSLRGTGATINEKLFF. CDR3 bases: TGCGCCAGCAGCTTGAGGGGGACAGGGGCGACAATTAATGAAAAACTGTTTTTT.